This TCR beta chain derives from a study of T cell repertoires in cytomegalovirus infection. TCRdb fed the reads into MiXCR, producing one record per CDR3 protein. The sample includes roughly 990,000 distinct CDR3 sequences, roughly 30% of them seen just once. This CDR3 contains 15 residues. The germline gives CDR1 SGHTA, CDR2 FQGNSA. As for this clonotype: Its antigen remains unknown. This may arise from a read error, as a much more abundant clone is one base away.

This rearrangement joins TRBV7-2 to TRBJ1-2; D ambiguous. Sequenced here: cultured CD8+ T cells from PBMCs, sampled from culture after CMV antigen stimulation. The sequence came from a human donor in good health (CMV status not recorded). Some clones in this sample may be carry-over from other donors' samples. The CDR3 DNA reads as TGTGTCAGCAGCTTAGACGGACTCACGAGCTATGGCTACACCTTC. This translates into CVSSLDGLTSYGYTF.